This TCR beta chain originates from a study of blood T cell repertoires in COVID-19. Germline V lookup: CDR1 SGHTA, CDR2 FQGNSA. There are 14 residues in the CDR3. Deletions cut 7 bases from V and 0 bases from J, with 13 bases between. Measured with immunoSEQ multiplex PCR; TCRdb has only the in-frame clones, and not every one. In the table there are approximately 240,000 clones, roughly 90% of which are singletons. The receptor was isolated from a woman aged 40 to 50 who had recovered from COVID-19. The chain uses TRBV7-2 and TRBJ2-7; tentative D call: TRBD2 (6 bases). Material: peripheral blood. Written as DNA, the CDR3 is TGTGCCAGCACCTCCGATAGCGGCTCCTACGAGCAGTACTTC. Protein: CASTSDSGSYEQYF.